These 27 T cell receptor beta chains were sequenced from one sample in a study of beta chain features in type 1 diabetes. The study reverse transcribed the entire isolated RNA, so it sequenced expressed TCRB transcripts. Method: immunoSEQ multiplex PCR; TCRdb's copy keeps in-frame clones and lacks some. The profile shows about 320,000 clones, approximately 14% of them singletons. Sequencing was performed on central memory CD4+ T cells from blood. The receptors here all came from a man aged 25-40 years in good health.

This clone appeared many times. The chain links TRBV4-1 to TRBJ1-3; D is unresolved. V was clipped by 2 bases and J by 4 bases, with 18 bases between them. Germline V lookup: CDR1 MGHRA, CDR2 YSYEKL. CDR3 length: 17 residues. The CDR3 DNA is TGCGCCAGCAGCCAAAACCCGATCGGTTCGGGAGGAAACACCATATATTTT. It encodes CASSQNPIGSGGNTIYF.

This clone was counted between two and nine times. Other DNA sequences in this sample translate to the same CDR3. V usage is TRBV19 and J usage is TRBJ2-1; 7 bases fit TRBD1. CDR3 length: 15 amino acids. Germline-derived CDR1 and CDR2 are LNHDA and SQIVND (reference sequence). V was clipped by 4 bases and J by 0 bases; unmatched bases: 3. This CDR3 is CASSRAGGSYNEQFF. The CDR3 DNA follows: TGTGCCAGTAGTAGGGCAGGGGGCTCCTACAATGAGCAGTTCTTC.

In its sample, this clone was seen a few times. J is TRBJ1-5 and V is TRBV5-4, with 9 bases fitting TRBD1. With 4 bases clipped from V and 3 bases from J, the junction kept 5 bases outside the gene matches. Per the germline V gene, CDR1 is SGHNT and CDR2 is YYREEE (reference sequence). The length of the CDR3 is 15 residues. The CDR3 is CASSVGDRVNQPQHF. In DNA, the CDR3 is TGTGCCAGCAGCGTGGGGGACAGGGTCAATCAGCCCCAGCATTTT. The full variable domain, completed using reference TRBV5-4 and TRBJ1-5, is ETGVTQSPTHLIKTRGQQVTLRCSSQSGHNTVSWYQQALGQGPQFIFQYYREEENGRGNFPPRFSGLQFPNYSSELNVNALELDDSALYLCASSVGDRVNQPQHFGDGTRLSIL.

This clone was recorded a few times. The rearrangement uses TRBV5-6 and TRBJ2-2; a possible D gene is TRBD1 (5 bases). Germline V lookup: CDR1 SGHDT, CDR2 YYEEEE. V lost 7 bases and J lost 2, with 15 bases in between. The CDR3 has 15 amino acids. This CDR3 is CASFGWTSNTGELFF. The CDR3 DNA is TGTGCCAGCTTTGGATGGACATCCAACACCGGGGAGCTGTTTTTT.

For this clone: A read error may account for a junction end that differs from germline. This sequence joins TRBV6-1 and TRBJ1-5, with D perhaps matching TRBD1 (5 bases). Germline V gives CDR1 MNHNS, CDR2 SASEGT. The CDR3 length is 15 residues. The CDR3 sequence is CASSLNLDEIGGDFF. CDR3 coding DNA: TGTGCCAGCAGCCTAAACTTGGACGAAATTGGGGGAGATTTTTTT.

The CDR3 coding sequence is TGTGCCAGCAGCCTCCCGGGGACTAGAAACACAGATACGCAGTATTTT. Translating it yields CASSLPGTRNTDTQYF. V gene TRBV5-4 combines with J gene TRBJ2-3; 8 bases align to TRBD2. Germline CDR1 and CDR2: SGHNT and YYREEE (reference sequence). This CDR3 region has 16 residues. V gave up 4 bases and J gave up 2 bases; unmatched junction bases: 9.

V and J are TRBV7-8 and TRBJ2-7, with TRBD2 identical over 11 bases. CDR3 length equals 16 residues. V dropped 1 base and J dropped 2; count of bases not matched to a gene: 4. The germline V gene encodes CDR1 SGHVS and CDR2 FQNEAQ. CDR3 DNA: TGTGCCAGCAGCTTAGGCCAACTAGCGGGGGCCTACGAGCAGTACTTC. Its protein product is CASSLGQLAGAYEQYF. Complete variable domain (other parts from reference TRBV7-8 and TRBJ2-7): GAGVSQSPRYKVAKRGQDVALRCDPISGHVSLFWYQQALGQGPEFLTYFQNEAQLDKSGLPSDRFFAERPEGSVSTLKIQRTQQEDSAVYLCASSLGQLAGAYEQYFGPGTRLTVT.

CDR3 coding DNA: TGTGCCACCAGCAGAGAGCAGGGGGAAGGTTCACCCCTCCACTTT. This translates into CATSREQGEGSPLHF. The chain uses TRBV15 and TRBJ1-6, with 7 bases identical to TRBD1. V shed 0 bases and J 9 bases; nucleotides not matched to a gene: 5. The CDR3 extends over 15 amino acids. Germline assignment: CDR1 LNHNV and CDR2 YYDKDF (reference sequence).

The sample holds a few counts of this clone. The rearrangement joins TRBV5-6 to TRBJ2-5; 14 bases agree with TRBD2. From germline, CDR1 is SGHDT and CDR2 YYEEEE. V was clipped by 3 bases and J by 4 bases; unmatched bases: 5. This CDR3 contains 16 residues. CDR3 in amino acids: CASSSTTSGRVETQYF. The CDR3 DNA reads TGTGCCAGCAGCTCAACGACTAGCGGGAGGGTAGAGACCCAGTACTTC.

This clone was found many times. This chain uses TRBV30 with TRBJ1-1, with TRBD1 matching 8 bases. CDR3 length equals 13 residues. CDR1 and CDR2 (germline): GTSNPN, SVGIG (reference sequence). Trimming cost V 0 bases and J 9 bases; bases outside gene matches: 6. The CDR3 DNA reads as TGTGCCTGGAGTGTAAAGGGGACAGGCAAAGCTTTCTTT. Its protein product is CAWSVKGTGKAFF.

This clone was observed a few times. The rearrangement links TRBV30 to TRBJ1-2; D may be TRBD1 (6 bases). The CDR3 has 11 amino acids. Trimming stripped 2 bases from V and 5 bases from J, with 6 bases between. The germline V gene has CDR1 GTSNPN and CDR2 SVGIG (reference sequence). This CDR3 reads CAWSQGYGYTF. The CDR3, as DNA: TGTGCCTGGAGTCAGGGGTATGGCTACACCTTC.

The table lists this clone with a few counts. The chain employs TRBV2 and TRBJ2-5, with TRBD2 matching over 10 bases. The better agreement between TRBJ2-7 and the DNA end casts doubt on the J call. This CDR3 is 16 amino acids long. Germline values: CDR1 SNHLY, CDR2 FYNNEI. This chain's CDR3 is CASSDGSGGLYYEQYF. CDR3 bases: TGTGCCAGCAGTGATGGTAGCGGGGGGCTTTACTACGAGCAGTACTTC.

The chain is built from TRBV11-3 and TRBJ2-2; maybe TRBD1 (5 bases). V lost 5 bases to trimming and J lost 0 bases, with 13 bases between them. Per germline, CDR1 SGHNT and CDR2 YENEEA. This CDR3 has 16 residues. Here the CDR3 DNA reads TGTGCCAGCAGCGTAAACAGGAGAGCGAACACCGGGGAGCTGTTTTTT. Protein: CASSVNRRANTGELFF.

This clone was found many times. The rearrangement uses TRBV10-3 and TRBJ1-1, with TRBD1 as a possible D gene (5 bases). CDR3 length: 14 residues. CDR1 ENHRY and CDR2 SYGVKD come from the germline V gene. V was pared by 10 bases and J by 0 bases, with 15 bases between. For the CDR3, the DNA is TGTGCCACCCTAGTTGGGGGGTTGAACACTGAAGCTTTCTTT. Translation gives CATLVGGLNTEAFF.

The CDR3 nucleotides read TGTGCCAGTAGTAGAACAGGCTCGCCTGATTCACCCCTCCACTTT. Its protein is CASSRTGSPDSPLHF. The V and J genes are TRBV19 and TRBJ1-6, with a weak D call TRBD1 (5 bases). The V end lost 4 bases, the J end lost 8 bases, and 15 bases lay between the germline ends. Germline V gene data show CDR1 as LNHDA and CDR2 as SQIVND (reference sequence). The CDR3 has 15 amino acids.

In this sample, this clone turned up a few times. The chain combines TRBV7-9 with TRBJ1-1, with D tentatively TRBD1 (6 bases). The CDR3 covers 13 residues. CDR1 is SEHNR, CDR2 FQNEAQ, per germline (reference sequence). V lost 6 bases to trimming and J lost 6 bases, with 14 bases between them. The CDR3 DNA follows: TGTGCCAGCAGGAACACAGGGAGGGCTGAAGCTTTCTTT. This gives the protein CASRNTGRAEAFF.

The chain links TRBV29-1 to TRBJ2-2, with 9 bases identical to TRBD1. The CDR3 is 13 amino acids. V shed 7 bases, J shed 6 bases, and the junction held 6 bases outside the gene matches. Germline assignment: CDR1 SQVTM and CDR2 ANQGSEA. This CDR3 is CSAGTGTSGELFF. The DNA of the CDR3 is TGCAGCGCCGGGACAGGGACCTCCGGGGAGCTGTTTTTT.

This clone was seen only a few times. J is TRBJ2-1 and V is TRBV5-1; D may be TRBD2 (5 bases). The CDR3 has 15 residues. Germline CDR1 reads SGHRS; CDR2 reads YFSETQ. V lost 0 bases and J lost 0, with 7 bases in between. CDR3 amino acids: CASSLGGYSYNEQFF. For the CDR3, the DNA is TGCGCCAGCAGCTTGGGAGGGTACTCCTACAATGAGCAGTTCTTC.

This clone was detected ten times or more. Other nucleotide sequences from this sample produce the same CDR3. The J gene is TRBJ2-2, the V gene TRBV7-2; a weak D match, TRBD2 (6 bases). Per the germline V gene, CDR1 is SGHTA and CDR2 is FQGNSA. There are 13 residues in the CDR3. Between the trimmed V and J ends, which lost 5 bases and 6 bases, there was a span of 10 bases. This CDR3 is CASSREVSGELFF. The CDR3 nucleotides read TGTGCCAGCAGCAGGGAGGTATCCGGGGAGCTGTTTTTT.

In this sample, this clone turned up a few times. This sequence joins TRBV16 and TRBJ2-2; 7 bases fit TRBD1. Trimming took 5 bases from V and 5 from J; bases not matched to a gene: 8. Germline values: CDR1 KGHSY, CDR2 FQNENV. This CDR3 is 15 amino acids long. CDR3: CASSLRQGRTGELFF. Here the CDR3 DNA reads TGTGCCAGCAGCTTGAGACAGGGTCGGACCGGGGAGCTGTTTTTT.

This clone showed up just a few times. The rearrangement joins TRBV5-1 to TRBJ1-2; 9 bases are shared with TRBD1. This CDR3 comprises 16 residues. Per the germline V gene, CDR1 is SGHRS and CDR2 is YFSETQ. Trimming took 3 bases from V and 5 from J; bases not matched to a gene: 11. The DNA of the CDR3 is TGCGCCAGCAGCTCCCAGTGGGGACAGGGAGGTTATGGCTACACCTTC. Its protein product is CASSSQWGQGGYGYTF. Full variable domain (remainder filled in from reference TRBV5-1 and TRBJ1-2): KAGVTQTPRYLIKTRGQQVTLSCSPISGHRSVSWYQQTPGQGLQFLFEYFSETQRNKGNFPGRFSGRQFSNSRSEMNVSTLELGDSALYLCASSSQWGQGGYGYTFGSGTRLTVV.

V is TRBV7-2 and J is TRBJ2-7; TRBD2 might be the D (7 bases). Germline CDR1 is SGHTA and CDR2 is FQGNSA. Deletions cut 5 bases from V and 2 bases from J, with 13 bases between. This CDR3 region has 14 residues. The CDR3: CASSARGGPYEQYF. In DNA, the CDR3 is TGTGCCAGCAGCGCTAGGGGGGGACCCTACGAGCAGTACTTC.

The chain couples TRBV5-6 to TRBJ2-1, with D uncertain. Germline CDR1 and CDR2: SGHDT and YYEEEE. This CDR3 spans 12 amino acids. V was trimmed by 1 base and J by 9 bases, leaving 8 bases between them. The CDR3 region is CASSLSYGEQFF. DNA of the CDR3: TGTGCCAGCAGCTTGAGTTACGGTGAGCAGTTCTTC. The entire variable domain, with the rest obtained from reference TRBV5-6 and TRBJ2-1, is as follows: DAGVTQSPTHLIKTRGQQVTLRCSPKSGHDTVSWYQQALGQGPQFIFQYYEEEERQRGNFPDRFSGHQFPNYSSELNVNALLLGDSALYLCASSLSYGEQFFGPGTRLTVL.

This clone was picked up a small number of times. The rearrangement uses TRBV11-2 and TRBJ2-7; 9 nucleotides align to TRBD2. V shed 1 base and J 2 bases; nucleotides not matched to a gene: 3. The CDR3 spans 15 residues. Germline loops: CDR1 SGHAT, CDR2 FQNNGV. This CDR3 is CASSLVAGATYEQYF. CDR3 bases: TGTGCCAGCAGCTTAGTAGCGGGGGCCACCTACGAGCAGTACTTC.

This sequence joins TRBV6-5 and TRBJ2-5, with 7 bases identical to TRBD2. CDR3 length: 14 residues. From germline, CDR1 is MNHEY and CDR2 SVGAGI. The V segment lost 7 bases and the J segment 5 bases; nucleotides outside the gene matches: 10. The CDR3 bases are TGTGCCAGCACCAAGAGCGGGGTCGGGGAGACCCAGTACTTC. Protein sequence: CASTKSGVGETQYF.

This clone was seen ten or more times. Distinct nucleotide sequences in the sample also encode this CDR3. V is TRBV4-2 and J is TRBJ2-3, with TRBD2 matching over 8 bases. The CDR3 sequence is 16 residues long. The germline V gene encodes CDR1 LGHNA and CDR2 YNFKEQ. V shed 1 base, J shed 1 base, and the junction held 4 bases outside the gene matches. CDR3 region: CASSQARAGGTDTQYF. The CDR3, as DNA: TGTGCCAGCAGCCAAGCTCGAGCGGGGGGCACAGATACGCAGTATTTT.

This clone occurred a few times. This chain connects TRBV7-9 to TRBJ2-5, with 12 bases that match TRBD2. After removal of 5 bases from V and 5 bases from J, the junction contained 12 bases not matched to a gene. Germline V lookup: CDR1 SEHNR, CDR2 FQNEAQ (reference sequence). The CDR3 runs to 17 residues. The CDR3 loop is CASSRRPSGREPETQYF. The CDR3 region has the DNA TGTGCCAGCAGCCGACGTCCTAGCGGGAGGGAGCCTGAGACCCAGTACTTC.